This TCR beta chain was sequenced in a study of T cell responses to AZD1222 COVID-19 vaccine. Study conclusions and caveats: Seropositive status at baseline applied to only a handful of AZD1222 recipients. The study found vaccine-associated CD4 TCRs spanning spike, dominant at 160-218 and 743-854. Mostly white British, mostly female donors; authors suggested clonal diversity may be underestimated. Repertoire collection took place solely once the T cell response had peaked.

Profiling relied on immunoSEQ multiplex PCR, and the TCRdb table lists in-frame clones only, not all of them. The sample includes about 150,000 clones, roughly nine tenths of them seen just once. Worth noting for this clone: The target antigen is unknown.

The CDR3 covers 11 residues. Trimming left V 1 base short and J 6 bases short, with 1 base between. The germline V gene encodes CDR1 LNHDA and CDR2 SQIVND (reference sequence). The chain joins TRBV19 to TRBJ2-1; D remains unclear. Sequences were derived from peripheral blood, sampled after recovery from COVID-19. This TCR derives from an adult who had recovered from COVID-19. CDR3 sequence (DNA): TGTGCCAGTAGTATAGGCAATGAGCAGTTCTTC. Protein product: CASSIGNEQFF.